One and the same sample provided the 20 T cell receptor beta chains below, sequenced in a study of shared clonotypes between healthy human individuals. CD45RO-negative, CCR7-positively selected cells formed the naive CD8 fraction, excluding terminally differentiated effector memory CD45RA+ cells. Produced via immunoSEQ multiplex PCR; TCRdb's table is partial and in-frame only. The repertoire includes some 1,900,000 clones, less than 95% of them detected once, and approximately 1% sits in the top ten. The sample was naive CD8+ T cells sorted from blood. The receptors stem from a man younger than 30 in good health.

Only one count was recorded for this clone. The V and J genes are TRBV29-1 and TRBJ2-3, with 12 bases lining up with TRBD2. CDR3 length: 15 amino acids. Germline V gene data show CDR1 as SQVTM and CDR2 as ANQGSEA. With V trimmed by 6 bases and J by 4 bases, 8 bases remained unmatched. The CDR3 nucleotides read TGCAGCGTCGAGCCTAGCGGGGGGGCCCCAGATACGCAGTATTTT. Translating gives CSVEPSGGAPDTQYF.

This chain joins TRBV13 and TRBJ1-4; D perhaps matches TRBD1 (6 bases). Germline V gene data show CDR1 as PRHDT and CDR2 as FYEKMQ (reference sequence). V was shortened by 0 bases and J by 5 bases, with 10 bases between the two germline ends. The CDR3 extends over 15 amino acids. Here the CDR3 reads CASSLGKTGNEKLFF. CDR3 bases: TGTGCCAGCAGCTTAGGGAAAACAGGGAATGAAAAACTGTTTTTT.

This chain joins TRBV7-9 and TRBJ2-3; D may match TRBD1 or TRBD2 (5 bases each). The V gene's germline CDR1 is SEHNR and CDR2 FQNEAQ (reference sequence). The CDR3 runs 16 residues. Trimming removed 5 bases from V and 8 bases from J, with 23 bases in between. DNA of the CDR3: TGTGCCAGCAGCCACTCCCCAGGCTGGGGCGAGGGTACGCAGTATTTT. As protein: CASSHSPGWGEGTQYF.

This clone has a single count. The chain combines TRBV7-6 with TRBJ2-1, with D maybe TRBD2 (6 bases). V was shortened by 5 bases and J by 6 bases, with 17 bases between the two germline ends. In germline, CDR1 is SGHVS, CDR2 FNYEAQ. CDR3 length: 15 residues. CDR3 protein: CASSPGLTGGNEQFF. The CDR3 DNA reads TGTGCCAGCAGCCCGGGACTCACCGGGGGCAATGAGCAGTTCTTC.

This chain joins TRBV20-1 and TRBJ2-7, with D hard to call. The CDR3 runs to 11 residues. Germline CDR1 and CDR2: DFQATT and SNEGSKA (reference sequence). Deletions cut 2 bases from V and 6 bases from J, with 8 bases between. CDR3 in amino acids: CSARLVGEQYF. The CDR3 DNA follows: TGCAGTGCTAGACTAGTTGGCGAGCAGTACTTC.

Here the CDR3 DNA reads TGCGCCAGCAGTGAGTCGAATAGGGGACAAGAGACCCAGTACTTC. Residues: CASSESNRGQETQYF. The V and J genes are TRBV10-1 and TRBJ2-5, with D possibly TRBD1 on 5 matching bases. V was cut by 0 bases and J by 2 bases, with 10 bases left in between. CDR1 is WNHNN and CDR2 is SYGVQD in the germline V gene (reference sequence). CDR3 length equals 15 residues.

The J gene is TRBJ1-3, the V gene TRBV28, with 7 bases that match TRBD1. The CDR3 loop spans 16 amino acids. J gave up 0 bases and V 5 bases, and 7 bases lay outside the gene matches. CDR1 MDHEN and CDR2 SYDVKM come from the germline V gene. CDR3 in DNA: TGTGCCAGCAGTCTATCGACAGGGAACTCTGGAAACACCATATATTTT. This translates into CASSLSTGNSGNTIYF.

As regards this clone: This may come from a read error, since a much larger clone is one base off. The sample contains more than one DNA sequence encoding this CDR3. The chain is built from TRBV7-2 and TRBJ1-1; the D is unclear. Germline CDR1 and CDR2: SGHTA and FQGNSA. The V end lost 1 base, the J end lost 0 bases, and 0 bases lay between the germline ends. The CDR3 extends over 12 amino acids. For the CDR3, the DNA is TGTGCCAGCAGCTTAGTGAACACTGAAGCTTTCTTT. Its protein product is CASSLVNTEAFF.

This clone has just one count. V and J are TRBV28 and TRBJ2-7; D gene unclear. Germline CDR1 is MDHEN and CDR2 is SYDVKM. V gave up 2 bases and J gave up 5 bases, with 10 bases separating them. This CDR3 contains 13 residues. CDR3 bases: TGTGCCAGCAGTTTAATCTCGATCGACGAGCAGTACTTC. Translated, it gives CASSLISIDEQYF.

A word on this clone: Other DNA sequences of this sample code for an identical CDR3. This CDR3 reads CASSLATGELFF. The CDR3 DNA reads as TGTGCCAGCAGCTTGGCCACCGGGGAGCTGTTTTTT. The chain joins TRBV7-6 to TRBJ2-2; D gene ambiguous. CDR1 is SGHVS, CDR2 FNYEAQ, per germline. V was clipped by 3 bases and J by 4 bases, with 3 bases between them. The CDR3 spans 12 residues. Full variable domain (remainder filled in from reference TRBV7-6 and TRBJ2-2): GAGVSQSPRYKVTKRGQDVALRCDPISGHVSLYWYRQALGQGPEFLTYFNYEAQQDKSGLPNDRFSAERPEGSISTLTIQRTEQRDSAMYRCASSLATGELFFGEGSRLTVL.

The rearrangement joins TRBV9 to TRBJ2-5, with 14 nucleotides matching TRBD2. J gave up 3 bases and V 0 bases, and 7 bases lay outside the gene matches. CDR3 length: 18 amino acids. Germline lookup yields CDR1 SGDLS and CDR2 YYNGEE. In DNA form, the CDR3 reads TGTGCCAGCAGCGTAGCTCGGGGACTAGCGGGGGTGGAAGAGACCCAGTACTTC. As protein: CASSVARGLAGVEETQYF.

In its sample, this clone was seen once. The chain has TRBV6-1 and TRBJ2-2; maybe TRBD2 (6 bases). Germline lookup yields CDR1 MNHNS and CDR2 SASEGT. The CDR3 contains 17 residues. Trimming stripped 3 bases from V and 3 bases from J, with 17 bases between. This CDR3 is CASSDEAGQTYTGELFF. As DNA, the CDR3 is TGTGCCAGCAGTGACGAAGCGGGCCAAACCTACACCGGGGAGCTGTTTTTT.

V is TRBV28 and J is TRBJ2-7; a weak D match, TRBD2 (5 bases). V was clipped by 1 base and J by 6 bases, with 16 bases between them. Germline V gives CDR1 MDHEN, CDR2 SYDVKM. This CDR3 has 15 amino acids. CDR3 amino acids: CASSLSGGLESEQYF. CDR3 in DNA: TGTGCCAGCAGTTTATCAGGCGGGCTGGAAAGCGAGCAGTACTTC.

The rearrangement links TRBV28 to TRBJ2-7; TRBD2 might be the D (5 bases). This CDR3 spans 12 amino acids. The V end lost 3 bases, the J end lost 6 bases, and 9 bases lay between the germline ends. Germline V gene data show CDR1 as MDHEN and CDR2 as SYDVKM. The CDR3 reads CASSFGRAEQYF. DNA of the CDR3: TGTGCCAGCAGTTTCGGGCGGGCCGAGCAGTACTTC.

Notes on this clone: Other DNA sequences within the sample encode an identical CDR3. V gene TRBV7-9 combines with J gene TRBJ2-5; D not resolved. Germline CDR1 is SEHNR and CDR2 is FQNEAQ (reference sequence). Trimming cost V 5 bases and J 1 base, with 5 bases left between them. The CDR3 extends over 12 amino acids. CDR3: CASSLLQETQYF. CDR3 in DNA: TGTGCCAGCAGCCTCCTCCAAGAGACCCAGTACTTC.

The J gene is TRBJ2-2, the V gene TRBV19, with D possibly being TRBD1 (5 bases). V gave up 7 bases and J gave up 7 bases, with 16 bases separating them. Germline CDR1 is LNHDA and CDR2 is SQIVND (reference sequence). This CDR3 is 14 amino acids long. The CDR3 nucleotides read TGTGCCAGTACCCTAGACAGTCCTGGCGGGGAGCTGTTTTTT. It is translated as CASTLDSPGGELFF.

The chain combines TRBV4-1 with TRBJ2-7, with no clear D. The CDR3 runs 15 residues. The germline V gene has CDR1 MGHRA and CDR2 YSYEKL. The V end lost 0 bases, the J end lost 9 bases, and 18 bases lay between the germline ends. For the CDR3, the DNA is TGCGCCAGCAGCCAAGATCATGGAAAGAACTTATGGCAGTACTTC. This gives the protein CASSQDHGKNLWQYF.

The chain joins TRBV5-6 to TRBJ2-7, with D possibly being TRBD1 or TRBD2 (6 bases each). The germline V and J ends were trimmed by 4 bases and 4 bases, with 18 bases remaining between them. This CDR3 is 15 amino acids long. Germline V gene lookup returns CDR1 SGHDT and CDR2 YYEEEE. CDR3 sequence (DNA): TGTGCCAGCAGCGAGCTCTACCGGGGGCTTTACGAGCAGTACTTC. Amino acids: CASSELYRGLYEQYF.

V gene TRBV7-8 combines with J gene TRBJ2-3; 11 bases are shared with TRBD2. CDR1 and CDR2 from the germline V gene are SGHVS and FQNEAQ. The CDR3 has 21 residues. With V trimmed by 4 bases and J by 6 bases, 24 bases remained unmatched. CDR3 protein: CASSSLLWGAATSGVGDTQYF. CDR3 bases: TGTGCCAGCAGCTCCCTCTTGTGGGGGGCTGCGACTAGCGGGGTGGGTGATACGCAGTATTTT.

The chain carries TRBV4-3 and TRBJ2-4; 7 nucleotides agree with TRBD1. The CDR3 consists of 17 residues. Germline lookup yields CDR1 LGHNA and CDR2 YSLEER. J gave up 0 bases and V 0 bases, and 5 bases lay outside the gene matches. This CDR3 is CASSQDRTGVAKNIQYF. DNA of the CDR3: TGCGCCAGCAGCCAAGATCGAACAGGGGTAGCCAAAAACATTCAGTACTTC.